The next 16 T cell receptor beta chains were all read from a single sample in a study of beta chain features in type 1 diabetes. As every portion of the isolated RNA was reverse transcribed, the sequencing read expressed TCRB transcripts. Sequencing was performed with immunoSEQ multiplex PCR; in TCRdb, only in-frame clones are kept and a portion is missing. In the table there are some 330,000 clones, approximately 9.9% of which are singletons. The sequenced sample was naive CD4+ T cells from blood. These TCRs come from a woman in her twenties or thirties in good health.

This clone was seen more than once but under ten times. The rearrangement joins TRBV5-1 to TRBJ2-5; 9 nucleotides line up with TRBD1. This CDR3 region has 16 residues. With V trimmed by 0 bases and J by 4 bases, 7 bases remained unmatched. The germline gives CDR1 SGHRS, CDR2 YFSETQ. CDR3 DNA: TGCGCCAGCAGCTTGGGAGCACAGGGGGCTCGAGAGACCCAGTACTTC. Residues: CASSLGAQGARETQYF.

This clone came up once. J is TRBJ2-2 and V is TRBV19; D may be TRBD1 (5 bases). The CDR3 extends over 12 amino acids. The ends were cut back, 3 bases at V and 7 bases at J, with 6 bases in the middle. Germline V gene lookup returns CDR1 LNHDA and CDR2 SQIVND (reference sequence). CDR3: CASSIQGGELFF. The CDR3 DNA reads TGTGCCAGTAGTATTCAGGGCGGGGAGCTGTTTTTT. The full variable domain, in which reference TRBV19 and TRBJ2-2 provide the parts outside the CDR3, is DGGITQSPKYLFRKEGQNVTLSCEQNLNHDAMYWYRQDPGQGLRLIYYSQIVNDFQKGDIAEGYSVSREKKESFPLTVTSAQKNPTAFYLCASSIQGGELFFGEGSRLTVL.

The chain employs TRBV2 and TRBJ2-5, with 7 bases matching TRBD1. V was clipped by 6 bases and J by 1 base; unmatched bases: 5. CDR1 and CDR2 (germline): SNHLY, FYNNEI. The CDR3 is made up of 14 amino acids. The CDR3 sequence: CASRSRDSQETQYF. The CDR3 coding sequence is TGTGCCAGCAGGTCCCGGGACAGCCAAGAGACCCAGTACTTC.

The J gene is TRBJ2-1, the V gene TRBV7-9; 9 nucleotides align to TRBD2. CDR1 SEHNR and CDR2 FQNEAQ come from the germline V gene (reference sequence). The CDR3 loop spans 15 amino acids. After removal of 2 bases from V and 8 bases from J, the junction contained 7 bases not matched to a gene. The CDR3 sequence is CASSLLAGGPYEQFF. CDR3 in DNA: TGTGCCAGCAGCTTACTTGCGGGAGGGCCGTATGAGCAGTTCTTC.

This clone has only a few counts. The CDR3 sequence: CASSLVAQGSGANVLTF. The DNA for the CDR3 is TGTGCCAGCAGCTTAGTTGCCCAGGGTTCCGGGGCCAACGTCCTGACTTTC. The gene calls are TRBV7-2 and TRBJ2-6; the D gene is possibly TRBD1 (5 bases). Trimming took 1 base from V and 4 from J, leaving 14 bases between them. Germline V gives CDR1 SGHTA, CDR2 FQGNSA. The CDR3 runs to 17 residues.

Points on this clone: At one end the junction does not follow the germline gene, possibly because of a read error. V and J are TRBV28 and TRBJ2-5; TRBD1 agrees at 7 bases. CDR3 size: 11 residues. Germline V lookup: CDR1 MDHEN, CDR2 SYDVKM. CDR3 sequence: CASSLQGVLHF. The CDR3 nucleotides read TGTGCCAGCAGTTTACAGGGGGTCCTCCACTTC.

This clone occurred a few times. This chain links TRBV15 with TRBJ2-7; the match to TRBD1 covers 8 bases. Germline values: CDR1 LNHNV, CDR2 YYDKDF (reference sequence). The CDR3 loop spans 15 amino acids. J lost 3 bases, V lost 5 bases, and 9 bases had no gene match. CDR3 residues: CATSGTGTGYYEQYF. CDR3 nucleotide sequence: TGTGCCACCAGCGGAACCGGGACAGGATACTACGAGCAGTACTTC.

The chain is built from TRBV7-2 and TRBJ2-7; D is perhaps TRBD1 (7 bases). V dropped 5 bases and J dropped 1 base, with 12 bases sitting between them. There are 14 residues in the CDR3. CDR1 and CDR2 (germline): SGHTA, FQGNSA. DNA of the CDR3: TGTGCCAGCAGCCCAGGGGGGATATCCTACGAGCAGTACTTC. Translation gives CASSPGGISYEQYF.

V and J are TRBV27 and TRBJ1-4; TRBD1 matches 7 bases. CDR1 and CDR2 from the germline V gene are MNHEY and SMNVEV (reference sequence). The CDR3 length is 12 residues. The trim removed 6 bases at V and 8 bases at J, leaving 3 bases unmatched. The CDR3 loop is CASSARGEKLFF. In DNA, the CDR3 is TGTGCCAGCAGCGCCAGGGGGGAAAAACTGTTTTTT.

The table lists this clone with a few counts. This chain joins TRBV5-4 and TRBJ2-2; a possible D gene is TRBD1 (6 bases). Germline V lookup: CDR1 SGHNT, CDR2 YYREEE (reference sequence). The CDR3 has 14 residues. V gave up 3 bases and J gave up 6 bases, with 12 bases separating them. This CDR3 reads CASSSIQGSGELFF. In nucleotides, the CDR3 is TGTGCCAGCAGCTCGATACAGGGCTCCGGGGAGCTGTTTTTT.

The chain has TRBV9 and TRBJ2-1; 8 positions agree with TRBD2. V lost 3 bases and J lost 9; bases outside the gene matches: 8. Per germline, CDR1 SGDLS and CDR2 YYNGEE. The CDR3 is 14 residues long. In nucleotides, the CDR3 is TGTGCCAGCAGCGCCCTCGGGGGGGCCAGTGAGCAGTTCTTC. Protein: CASSALGGASEQFF.

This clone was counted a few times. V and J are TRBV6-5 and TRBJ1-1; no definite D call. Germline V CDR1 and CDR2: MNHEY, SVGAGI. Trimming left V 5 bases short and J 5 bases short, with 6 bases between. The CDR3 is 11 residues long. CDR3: CASSINTEAFF. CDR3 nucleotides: TGTGCCAGCAGTATTAATACTGAAGCTTTCTTT.

The CDR3 DNA is TGTGCCACCAGCAGAGATATCTCCTACAATGAGCAGTTCTTC. It yields the protein CATSRDISYNEQFF. The chain joins TRBV15 to TRBJ2-1; no reliable D call. The CDR3 has 14 amino acids. Trimming cost V 0 bases and J 0 bases, with 3 bases left between them. The germline gives CDR1 LNHNV, CDR2 YYDKDF (reference sequence).

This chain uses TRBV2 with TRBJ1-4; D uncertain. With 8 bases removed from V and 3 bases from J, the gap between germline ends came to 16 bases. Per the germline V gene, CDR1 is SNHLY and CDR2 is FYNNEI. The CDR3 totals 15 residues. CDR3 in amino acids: CASGVSSVPNEKLFF. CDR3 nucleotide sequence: TGTGCCAGCGGTGTCTCAAGCGTTCCTAATGAAAAACTGTTTTTT.

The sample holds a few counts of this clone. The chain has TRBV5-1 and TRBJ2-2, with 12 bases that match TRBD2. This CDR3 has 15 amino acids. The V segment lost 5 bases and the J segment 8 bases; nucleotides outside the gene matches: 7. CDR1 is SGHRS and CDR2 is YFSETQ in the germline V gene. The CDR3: CASRMTSGSRGELFF. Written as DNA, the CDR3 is TGCGCCAGCAGGATGACTAGCGGGAGTCGTGGGGAGCTGTTTTTT.

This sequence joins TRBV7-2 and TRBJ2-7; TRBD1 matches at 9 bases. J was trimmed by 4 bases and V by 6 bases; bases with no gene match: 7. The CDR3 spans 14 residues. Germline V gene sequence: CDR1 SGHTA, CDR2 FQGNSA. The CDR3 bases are TGTGCCAGCAGGCCACGGGGACAGGGATACGAGCAGTACTTC. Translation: CASRPRGQGYEQYF.